This TCR beta chain was recorded in a study of vaccination effects on CD4 cells after COVID-19. Background on the study: Post-vaccine sampling occurred a median 72 days after the second dose.

This clone was recorded a few times. Its antigen is undetermined. V lost 3 bases and J 0 bases, leaving 14 bases between the germline ends. Germline assignment: CDR1 KGHDR and CDR2 SFDVKD. The CDR3 sequence is 18 residues long. Antigen-specific CD4+ T cells were first expanded with viral peptide pools by the ViraFEST assay and only then sequenced. CD4+ T cells were isolated after around ten days of culture. Every participant took two doses of the BNT162b2 or mRNA-1273 vaccine. Wells containing 1.5 million to 2 million PBMC each were cultured with approximately 9.7 IU/ml IL-2 and 8 to 10 ug/ml peptides. Sequencing used immunoSEQ multiplex PCR; TCRdb keeps in-frame clones, though not all of them. The table has approximately 74,000 clones, 60% to 80% seen once.

The clonotype originates from a human donor who received a COVID-19 vaccine. Sample: CD4+ T cells from PBMCs cultured with HCoV-OC43 spike peptides, taken after COVID-19 vaccination. Subset denoted: HCoV-OC43 spike overlapping peptide pool stimulation. This chain links TRBV24-1 with TRBJ1-6, with unresolved D. In nucleotides, the CDR3 is TGTGCCACCAGTGATCCATCCCCGGTCCGCTCCTATAATTCACCCCTCCACTTT. Translating it yields CATSDPSPVRSYNSPLHF.